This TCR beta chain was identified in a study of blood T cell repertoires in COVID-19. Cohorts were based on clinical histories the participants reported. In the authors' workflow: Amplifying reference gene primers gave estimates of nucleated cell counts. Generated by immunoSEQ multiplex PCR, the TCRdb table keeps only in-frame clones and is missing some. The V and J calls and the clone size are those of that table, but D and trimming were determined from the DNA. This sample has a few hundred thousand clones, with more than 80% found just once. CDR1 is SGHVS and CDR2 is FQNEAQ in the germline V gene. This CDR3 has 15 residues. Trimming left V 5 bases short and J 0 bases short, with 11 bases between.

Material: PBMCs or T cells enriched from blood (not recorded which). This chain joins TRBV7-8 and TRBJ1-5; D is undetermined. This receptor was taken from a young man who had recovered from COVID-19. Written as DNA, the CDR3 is TGTGCCAGCAGCCCAGAAGTGCATAGCAATCAGCCCCAGCATTTT. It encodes CASSPEVHSNQPQHF.